This TCR beta chain was found in a study of response to subunit inactivated influenza vaccine. Findings of the study overall: That few new T cells are recruited by each seasonal influenza vaccination was the authors' suggestion.

Remarks on this clonotype: Its specificity is not known.

TCRdb processed the RT-PCR reads anew with MiXCR; each CDR3 protein has one entry. The data hold 700,000 to 900,000 distinct CDR3 sequences, with over 20% observed a single time. After removal of 0 bases from V and 2 bases from J, the junction contained 4 bases not matched to a gene. This CDR3 is 15 amino acids long. Germline CDR1 is SEHNR and CDR2 is FQNEAQ (reference sequence). The chain has TRBV7-9 and TRBJ2-7, with TRBD1 matching 7 bases. This TCR was sampled from a man aged 45-65 years who received an inactivated influenza vaccine. Source: PBMCs from blood, taken around 5 days after vaccination. For the CDR3, the DNA is TGTGCCAGCAGCTTAGCCCCGGGACAGACCTACGAGCAGTACTTC. It encodes CASSLAPGQTYEQYF.